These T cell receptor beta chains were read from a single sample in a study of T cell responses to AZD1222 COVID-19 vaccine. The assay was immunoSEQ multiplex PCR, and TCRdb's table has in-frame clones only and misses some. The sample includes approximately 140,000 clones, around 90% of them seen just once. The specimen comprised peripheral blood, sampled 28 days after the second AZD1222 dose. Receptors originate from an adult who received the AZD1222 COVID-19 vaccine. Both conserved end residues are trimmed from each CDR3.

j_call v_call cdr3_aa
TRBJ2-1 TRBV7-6 ASSLESAPYNEQF
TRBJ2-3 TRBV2 ASTWGPGQSTDTQY
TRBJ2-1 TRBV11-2 ASSGRGNEQF
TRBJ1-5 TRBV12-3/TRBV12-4 ASSLTLYQPQH
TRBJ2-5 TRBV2 ASSDVSGMEETQY
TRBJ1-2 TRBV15 ATSTQALTGAAGYT
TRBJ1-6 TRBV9 ASGAGSYNSPLH
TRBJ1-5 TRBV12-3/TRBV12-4 ASSFSQGPQH
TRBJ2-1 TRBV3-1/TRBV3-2 ASSQDPAGGPNEQF
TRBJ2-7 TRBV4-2 ASGTPSGDYEQY
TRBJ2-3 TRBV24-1 ATSSGGTDTQY
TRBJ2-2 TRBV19 ASSMLTGGGGELF
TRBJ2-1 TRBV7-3 ASSHVGSSGGYNEQF
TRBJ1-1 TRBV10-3 ATAGGLNTEAF
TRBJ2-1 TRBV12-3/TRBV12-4 ASSPTSNEQF
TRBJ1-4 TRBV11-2 ASSPGINNEKLF
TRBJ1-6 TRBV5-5 ASSLATASSYNSPLH
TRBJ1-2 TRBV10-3 AISEAIDRDGGYT
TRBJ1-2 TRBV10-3 AIRDSNYGYT
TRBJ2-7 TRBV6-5 ASSYSGGSSYEQY
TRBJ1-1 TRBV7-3 ASSLNGYNTEAF
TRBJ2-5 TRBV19 ASSIWSSKETQY
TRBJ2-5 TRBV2 ASSESISRETQY
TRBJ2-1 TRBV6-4 ASSDCRGDYNEQF
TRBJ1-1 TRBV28 ASSPRGLGDTEAF
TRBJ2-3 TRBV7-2 ASSSGAGTSAFTDTQY
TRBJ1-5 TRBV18 ASSPLREYSNQPQH
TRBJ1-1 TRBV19 ASKEGGTEAF
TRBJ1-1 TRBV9 ASSAPGLDRPKAF
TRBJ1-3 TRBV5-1 ASSPREAGNTIY
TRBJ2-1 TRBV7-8 ASSLRLFWDEQF